This entry lists 30 T cell receptor beta chains sequenced from one sample in a study of cytomegalovirus exposure and HLA in healthy donors (dated by TCRdb to about 2017). The library was made by the immunoSEQ multiplex PCR assay. For the multiplex PCR, a mixture combining 60 forward primers for TCR Vbeta segments and 13 reverse primers for TCR Jbeta segments was used. Imported from immuneACCESS, the table was reduced by TCRdb to in-frame sequences with V and J called. These copies leave out some clones; in studies compared against another copy, an unresolved V gene accounts for under half, and the cause of the remainder is not known. The sample table shows about 160,000 clones, and approximately 80% are seen once. Approximately 2.1% of the sample is in the top ten clones. Sequencing was performed on PBMCs. The receptor set was obtained from a man aged 45-60 years in good health and CMV-seropositive.

The genes are TRBV9 and TRBJ2-2; D gene uncertain. V was clipped by 2 bases and J by 1 base, with 3 bases between them. In germline, CDR1 is SGDLS, CDR2 YYNGEE. The CDR3 runs 13 residues. For the CDR3, the DNA is TGTGCCAGCAGCGTCGGGAACACCGGGGAGCTGTTTTTT. It codes for CASSVGNTGELFF. The variable domain in full, with the rest retrieved from reference TRBV9 and TRBJ2-2, is DSGVTQTPKHLITATGQRVTLRCSPRSGDLSVYWYQQSLDQGLQFLIQYYNGEERAKGNILERFSAQQFPDLHSELNLSSLELGDSALYFCASSVGNTGELFFGEGSRLTVL.

The CDR3 reads CASRAGVWGIQYF. The CDR3 nucleotides read TGTGCCAGCAGGGCGGGTGTTTGGGGCATTCAGTACTTC. J is TRBJ2-4 and V is TRBV6-5; possibly TRBD2 for D (5 bases). Looked up from germline, CDR1 is MNHEY and CDR2 is SVGAGI. The CDR3 length is 13 residues. Trimming removed 6 bases at V and 9 bases at J, with 15 bases between.

The chain carries TRBV7-2 and TRBJ2-7; D possibly corresponds to TRBD1 (5 bases). There are 13 residues in the CDR3. The germline V gene encodes CDR1 SGHTA and CDR2 FQGNSA. Between the trimmed V and J ends, which lost 5 bases and 4 bases, there was a span of 12 bases. The CDR3 DNA reads TGTGCCAGCAGCCCCACAGGAAGGTACGAGCAGTACTTC. It specifies CASSPTGRYEQYF.

V is TRBV6-6 and J is TRBJ2-2; 11 nucleotides match TRBD2. The CDR3 consists of 16 residues. The V segment lost 6 bases and the J segment 1 base; nucleotides outside the gene matches: 4. In germline, CDR1 is MNHNY, CDR2 SVGAGI (reference sequence). The DNA for the CDR3 is TGTGCCAGCAGAAACCTAGCGGGGGGGAACACCGGGGAGCTGTTTTTT. Protein: CASRNLAGGNTGELFF.

V and J are TRBV27 and TRBJ1-1; D not resolved. CDR3 length equals 14 residues. V lost 4 bases and J lost 0, with 9 bases in between. The germline V gene has CDR1 MNHEY and CDR2 SMNVEV (reference sequence). CDR3 loop: CASSYAGMNTEAFF. The DNA for the CDR3 is TGTGCCAGCAGTTACGCAGGTATGAACACTGAAGCTTTCTTT.

The chain uses TRBV9 and TRBJ1-2, with TRBD1 matching over 9 bases. Trimming cost V 2 bases and J 4 bases; bases outside gene matches: 6. This CDR3 contains 15 residues. CDR1 and CDR2 from the germline V gene are SGDLS and YYNGEE. The DNA of the CDR3 is TGTGCCAGCAGCGTCCCGGACAGGGGCATCTATGGCTACACCTTC. Amino acids: CASSVPDRGIYGYTF.

In DNA, the CDR3 is TGTGCCAGCAGCGTAGTGGGGGCGGTTTACAATGAGCAGTTCTTC. Its translation is CASSVVGAVYNEQFF. V and J are TRBV9 and TRBJ2-1, with D possibly being TRBD1 (6 bases). The V and J ends lost 0 bases and 4 bases respectively, with 11 bases between them. CDR3 length equals 15 residues. Germline-derived CDR1 and CDR2 are SGDLS and YYNGEE. Full variable domain (rest looked up from reference TRBV9 and TRBJ2-1): DSGVTQTPKHLITATGQRVTLRCSPRSGDLSVYWYQQSLDQGLQFLIQYYNGEERAKGNILERFSAQQFPDLHSELNLSSLELGDSALYFCASSVVGAVYNEQFFGPGTRLTVL.

Only one count was recorded for this clone. This sequence joins TRBV5-1 and TRBJ1-2; the match to TRBD1 covers 9 bases. Germline values: CDR1 SGHRS, CDR2 YFSETQ. Germline trimming cut 4 bases from V and 1 base from J; bases unmatched to any gene: 5. This CDR3 spans 15 amino acids. CDR3 DNA: TGCGCCAGCAGCCCTACAGGGGGCTTTAACTATGGCTACACCTTC. Residues: CASSPTGGFNYGYTF.

This clone was detected once. The chain has TRBV5-6 and TRBJ1-2; D perhaps matches TRBD1 (6 bases). Germline CDR1 SGHDT, CDR2 YYEEEE. The CDR3 runs 15 residues. Trimming stripped 1 base from V and 6 bases from J, with 16 bases between. This CDR3 is CASSLYPTGVDGYTF. In nucleotides, the CDR3 is TGTGCCAGCAGCTTGTACCCGACAGGTGTTGATGGCTACACCTTC.

The rearrangement joins TRBV4-2 to TRBJ1-6, with D possibly TRBD1 on 5 matching bases. CDR3 length equals 15 residues. Germline CDR1 LGHNA, CDR2 YNFKEQ. V was trimmed by 0 bases and J by 8 bases, leaving 11 bases between them. The CDR3 sequence is CASSQDVSRDSPLHF. The CDR3 bases are TGTGCCAGCAGCCAAGATGTAAGCAGGGATTCACCCCTCCACTTT.

The chain uses TRBV27 and TRBJ2-2; maybe TRBD2 (5 bases). In germline, CDR1 is MNHEY, CDR2 SMNVEV (reference sequence). Trimming shortened V by 5 bases and J by 9 bases, and 10 bases separated the two germline ends. The CDR3 is 12 amino acids. CDR3 DNA sequence: TGTGCCAGCAGTCGAGGGTTTAGGGAGCTGTTTTTT. Its protein is CASSRGFRELFF.

The rearrangement links TRBV4-1 to TRBJ2-1; D is ambiguous. The V gene lost 4 bases and the J gene lost 6 bases, with 13 bases spanning the gap. The CDR3 extends over 14 amino acids. The germline V gene encodes CDR1 MGHRA and CDR2 YSYEKL. CDR3 sequence reads: CASSLVGTGNEQFF. The CDR3 nucleotides read TGCGCCAGCAGCCTAGTAGGAACGGGCAATGAGCAGTTCTTC.

The table lists this clone with a few counts. The chain combines TRBV4-2 with TRBJ2-2; D might be TRBD2 (5 bases). Germline values: CDR1 LGHNA, CDR2 YNFKEQ. The ends were cut back, 1 base at V and 1 base at J, with 7 bases in the middle. This CDR3 has 15 residues. The CDR3 is CASSQVGLNTGELFF. The CDR3 DNA reads as TGTGCCAGCAGCCAAGTTGGACTGAACACCGGGGAGCTGTTTTTT.

V and J are TRBV21-1 and TRBJ1-4; the table gives TRBD1 as D, unverified against the DNA. TRBV21-1 is a known pseudogene. The CDR3 extends over 23 amino acids. This CDR3 is CASSTAPPVTAHPVSYQNEKLFF. The CDR3 nucleotides are TGTGCCAGCAGCACCGCCCCACCTGTGACAGCTCACCCCGTATCGTACCAAAATGAAAAACTGTTTTTT.

The gene calls are TRBV6-1 and TRBJ1-2; TRBD1 is a possible D gene (5 bases). CDR3 length equals 15 residues. V lost 0 bases to trimming and J lost 0 bases, with 8 bases between them. Germline assignment: CDR1 MNHNS and CDR2 SASEGT. Here the CDR3 DNA reads TGTGCCAGCAGTGAAGCGTCAGGGTCTAACTATGGCTACACCTTC. It encodes CASSEASGSNYGYTF.

This clone was observed a single time. This chain uses TRBV7-9 with TRBJ1-4; 10 bases align to TRBD1. The CDR3 length is 17 residues. Germline V gene sequence: CDR1 SEHNR, CDR2 FQNEAQ (reference sequence). Unmatched junction bases numbered 7, after V lost 2 bases and J lost 4 bases. CDR3 in amino acids: CASSLFGTGEGNEKLFF. CDR3 sequence (DNA): TGTGCCAGCAGCTTATTTGGGACAGGGGAGGGTAATGAAAAACTGTTTTTT.

The CDR3 reads CASSSRQGSKTEAFF. The CDR3, as DNA: TGTGCCAGCAGCTCCCGACAGGGTTCGAAGACTGAAGCTTTCTTT. This chain links TRBV7-2 with TRBJ1-1; 7 nucleotides agree with TRBD1. V gave up 4 bases and J gave up 5 bases; unmatched junction bases: 10. The CDR3 runs to 15 residues. Germline assignment: CDR1 SGHTA and CDR2 FQGNSA.

This chain uses TRBV5-1 with TRBJ2-7, with D possibly being TRBD1 (6 bases). Germline V gene data show CDR1 as SGHRS and CDR2 as YFSETQ. The length of the CDR3 is 14 residues. V dropped 4 bases and J dropped 4 bases, with 15 bases sitting between them. The CDR3 loop is CASSPQGPGYEQYF. The CDR3 DNA is TGCGCCAGCAGCCCCCAGGGGCCTGGGTACGAGCAGTACTTC.

The chain employs TRBV7-2 and TRBJ2-7; 9 bases map to TRBD2. Trimming took 1 base from V and 2 from J; bases not matched to a gene: 3. The CDR3 loop spans 15 amino acids. Per the germline V gene, CDR1 is SGHTA and CDR2 is FQGNSA. CDR3 sequence reads: CASSLVAGDPYEQYF. The CDR3 bases are TGTGCCAGCAGCTTAGTAGCGGGGGACCCCTACGAGCAGTACTTC.

This clone was observed a handful of times. V and J are TRBV6-1 and TRBJ1-6, with 7 bases identical to TRBD1. This CDR3 spans 17 amino acids. V trimming: 3 bases; J trimming: 0 bases; junction bases outside the gene matches: 5. Germline CDR1 reads MNHNS; CDR2 reads SASEGT. This CDR3 reads CASSELPGGSYNSPLHF. The CDR3 nucleotides read TGTGCCAGCAGTGAGCTCCCAGGGGGCTCCTATAATTCACCCCTCCACTTT.

The gene calls are TRBV19 and TRBJ2-7; TRBD1 agrees at 10 bases. V was pared by 6 bases and J by 6 bases, with 11 bases of the junction left unmatched. Per the germline V gene, CDR1 is LNHDA and CDR2 is SQIVND (reference sequence). CDR3 length: 15 residues. For the CDR3, the DNA is TGTGCCAGTAGCTCCTCGACAGGGGGCCTTGGCGAGCAGTACTTC. Amino acid sequence: CASSSSTGGLGEQYF.

The gene calls are TRBV9 and TRBJ1-2; the match to TRBD1 covers 7 bases. This CDR3 contains 12 residues. V lost 5 bases and J lost 6; bases outside the gene matches: 4. The germline CDR1 and CDR2 sequences are SGDLS and YYNGEE. CDR3 in DNA: TGTGCCAGCAGTAAGGGGGCGGATGGCTACACCTTC. The encoded protein is CASSKGADGYTF.

This chain joins TRBV28 and TRBJ1-1; D is undetermined. Germline CDR1 MDHEN, CDR2 SYDVKM. This CDR3 is built from 14 residues. Trimming pared 5 bases from V and 3 bases from J, leaving 13 bases between. The CDR3 loop is CASSERKRDTEAFF. CDR3 nucleotides: TGTGCCAGCAGTGAACGTAAACGAGACACTGAAGCTTTCTTT.

The chain carries TRBV4-3 and TRBJ2-1, with D possibly matching TRBD2 (5 bases). Trimming took 4 bases from V and 0 from J, leaving 19 bases between them. CDR3 length: 18 amino acids. Germline CDR1 and CDR2: LGHNA and YSLEER. The CDR3 protein is CASSPLVGGPSSYNEQFF. Written as DNA, the CDR3 is TGCGCCAGCAGCCCTCTTGTAGGCGGGCCCAGCTCCTACAATGAGCAGTTCTTC.

J is TRBJ1-4 and V is TRBV28; 10 nucleotides match TRBD1. Per the germline V gene, CDR1 is MDHEN and CDR2 is SYDVKM. This CDR3 contains 14 residues. The trim removed 6 bases at V and 7 bases at J, leaving 5 bases unmatched. The CDR3 DNA sequence: TGTGCCAGCAGGACCGGGACAGGGGCTGAAAAACTGTTTTTT. Protein product: CASRTGTGAEKLFF.

This clone was seen a few times. The V and J genes are TRBV9 and TRBJ1-1; D possibly corresponds to TRBD1 (5 bases). Per germline, CDR1 SGDLS and CDR2 YYNGEE. V was pared by 0 bases and J by 6 bases, with 18 bases between. This CDR3 region has 16 residues. The CDR3 reads CASSVGGSYPTSEAFF. In DNA, the CDR3 is TGTGCCAGCAGCGTAGGGGGCTCTTATCCCACTTCTGAAGCTTTCTTT.

The CDR3 DNA is TGCGCCAGCAGCTTGAACAGTCTCAGTGAAAAACTGTTTTTT. Its protein is CASSLNSLSEKLFF. The chain is built from TRBV5-1 and TRBJ1-4, with D uncertain. The CDR3 extends over 14 amino acids. Germline CDR1 SGHRS, CDR2 YFSETQ. Trimming took 1 base from V and 7 from J, leaving 11 bases between them.

The genes are TRBV7-2 and TRBJ1-2; D is uncertain. The CDR3 loop spans 13 amino acids. V lost 5 bases and J 6 bases, leaving 13 bases between the germline ends. In germline, CDR1 is SGHTA, CDR2 FQGNSA. The CDR3 here is CASSTGEYNGYTF. CDR3 DNA: TGTGCCAGCAGCACCGGGGAGTATAATGGCTACACCTTC.

This rearrangement joins TRBV27 to TRBJ2-7; 8 bases fit TRBD2. Germline CDR1 MNHEY, CDR2 SMNVEV (reference sequence). The CDR3 sequence is 15 residues long. V gave up 4 bases and J gave up 1 base; unmatched junction bases: 6. DNA of the CDR3: TGTGCCAGCAGTTCCGCCGGCGGGGGGTCCTACGAGCAGTACTTC. It yields the protein CASSSAGGGSYEQYF.

The chain employs TRBV2 and TRBJ2-1; 14 positions agree with TRBD2. Germline trimming cut 6 bases from V and 1 base from J; bases unmatched to any gene: 2. This CDR3 comprises 16 residues. CDR1 and CDR2 from the germline V gene are SNHLY and FYNNEI. CDR3 loop: CASRGLAGESYNEQFF. CDR3 DNA: TGTGCCAGCAGGGGACTAGCGGGGGAATCCTACAATGAGCAGTTCTTC.